This TCR beta chain was profiled in a study of monozygotic twins with inflammatory bowel disease. Study results and caveats: Subtypes among T cells remained indistinguishable. Since immunosuppressive treatments differed, patient repertoires may have gained added variability.

UMIs with a 6-nucleotide sample barcode were added by template switching. Both the TCRalpha cDNA and the TCRbeta cDNA were taken through two nested PCRs, lasting roughly 16 and 10 cycles. For each CDR3 protein, TCRdb gives one entry from its re-call of the 5' RACE reads, without DNA. The sample data list approximately 420,000 distinct CDR3 sequences. Points on this clonotype: The antigen remains undetermined.

The specimen sequenced was blood. The TCR was taken from a human donor with ulcerative colitis or Crohn's disease, or a healthy co-twin of an affected twin (not recorded which).

CDR3 residues: CATSRVTLEYGNTIYF. This chain uses TRBV15 with TRBJ1-3. Per germline, CDR1 LNHNV and CDR2 YYDKDF (reference sequence). CDR3 length: 16 residues.